This T cell receptor beta chain was documented in a study of T cells expressing NK-cell markers. Across the whole study: Among the eight sequenced donors, seven tested HCMV-seropositive and one tested seronegative.

5'RACE template switching built TCR beta cDNA with unique molecular identifiers. For each CDR3 protein, TCRdb gives one entry from its re-call of the 5' RACE reads, without DNA. This table lists about 460,000 distinct CDR3 sequences. Points from the study as a whole: The same clonotypes also predominated in the CD3+CD56-NKG2C+ fraction of a handful of donors.

To note about this clonotype: As yet, its antigen is unknown.

Per germline, CDR1 SGHRS and CDR2 YFSETQ. CDR3 length equals 18 residues. The sequenced sample consisted of blood T cells: a sorted CD56 or NKG2C T cell subset, CD4+ or CD8+ T cells, or bulk PBMC T cells (not recorded which). This sequence originates from a woman in her forties or fifties in good health. The gene calls are TRBV5-1 and TRBJ1-1; TCRdb indicates TRBD1, and absent DNA this call remains unverified. CDR3 amino acids: CASSPETELRQGGTEAFF.